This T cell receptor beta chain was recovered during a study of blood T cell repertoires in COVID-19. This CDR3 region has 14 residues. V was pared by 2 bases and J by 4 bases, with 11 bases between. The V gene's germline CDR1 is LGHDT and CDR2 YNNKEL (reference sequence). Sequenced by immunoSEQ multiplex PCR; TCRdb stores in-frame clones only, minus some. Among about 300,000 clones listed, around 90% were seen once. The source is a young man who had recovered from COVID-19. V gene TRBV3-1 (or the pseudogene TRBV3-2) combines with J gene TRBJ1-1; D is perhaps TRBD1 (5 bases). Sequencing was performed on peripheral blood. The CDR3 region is CASSQRQGGTEAFF. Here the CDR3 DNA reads TGTGCCAGCAGCCAAAGGCAGGGTGGCACTGAAGCTTTCTTT.